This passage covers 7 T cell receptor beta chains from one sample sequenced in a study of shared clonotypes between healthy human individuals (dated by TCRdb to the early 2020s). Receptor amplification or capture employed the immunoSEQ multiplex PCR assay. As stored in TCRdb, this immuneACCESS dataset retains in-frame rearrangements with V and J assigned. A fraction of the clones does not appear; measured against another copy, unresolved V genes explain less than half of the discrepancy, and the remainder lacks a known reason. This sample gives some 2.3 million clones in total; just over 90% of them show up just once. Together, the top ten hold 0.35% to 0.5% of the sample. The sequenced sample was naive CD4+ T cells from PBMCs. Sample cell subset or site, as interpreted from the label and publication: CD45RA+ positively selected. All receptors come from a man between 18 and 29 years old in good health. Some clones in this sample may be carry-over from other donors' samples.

CDR3 sequence reads: CASSPQGLAYTYEQYF. Written as DNA, the CDR3 is TGTGCCAGCTCACCACAAGGACTAGCGTATACCTACGAGCAGTACTTC. V is TRBV18 and J is TRBJ2-7; 9 positions match TRBD2. The V gene end was trimmed by 1 base and the J gene end by 2 bases; junction bases not matched to a gene: 6. The CDR3 totals 16 residues. Per germline, CDR1 KGHSH and CDR2 LQKENI.

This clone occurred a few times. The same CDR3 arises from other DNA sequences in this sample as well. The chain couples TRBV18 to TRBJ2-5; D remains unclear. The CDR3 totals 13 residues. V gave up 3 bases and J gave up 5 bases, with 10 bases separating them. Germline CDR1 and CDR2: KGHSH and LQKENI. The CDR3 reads CASSPGSLETQYF. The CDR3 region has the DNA TGTGCCAGCTCACCCGGCTCTTTGGAGACCCAGTACTTC.

CDR3 amino acids: CASSFYGEAFF. The CDR3 DNA follows: TGTGCCAGCAGCTTTTATGGGGAAGCTTTCTTT. The chain is built from TRBV11-2 and TRBJ1-1; D not certain. The CDR3 totals 11 residues. Germline V gives CDR1 SGHAT, CDR2 FQNNGV. V shed 3 bases and J shed 8 bases, with 7 bases lying between them. Full variable domain (outside the CDR3, taken from reference TRBV11-2 and TRBJ1-1): EAGVAQSPRYKIIEKRQSVAFWCNPISGHATLYWYQQILGQGPKLLIQFQNNGVVDDSQLPKDRFSAERLKGVDSTLKIQPAKLEDSAVYLCASSFYGEAFFGQGTRLTVV.

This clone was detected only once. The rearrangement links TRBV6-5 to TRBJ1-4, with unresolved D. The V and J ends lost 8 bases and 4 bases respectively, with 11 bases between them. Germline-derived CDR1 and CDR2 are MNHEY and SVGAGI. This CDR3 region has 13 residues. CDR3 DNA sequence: TGTGCCAGCCGAAGAAGGGTTAATGAAAAACTGTTTTTT. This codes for CASRRRVNEKLFF.

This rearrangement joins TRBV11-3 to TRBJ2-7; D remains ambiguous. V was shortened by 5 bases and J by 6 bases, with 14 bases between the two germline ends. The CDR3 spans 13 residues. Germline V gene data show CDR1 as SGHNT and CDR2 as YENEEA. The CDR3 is CASSPLASGEQYF. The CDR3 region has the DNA TGTGCCAGCAGCCCTTTGGCGAGTGGCGAGCAGTACTTC.

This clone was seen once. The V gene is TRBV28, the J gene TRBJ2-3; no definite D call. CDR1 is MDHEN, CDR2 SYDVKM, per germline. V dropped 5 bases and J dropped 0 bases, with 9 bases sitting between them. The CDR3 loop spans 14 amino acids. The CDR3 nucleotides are TGTGCCAGCAGTGGGGTGGCAAGCACAGATACGCAGTATTTT. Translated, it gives CASSGVASTDTQYF. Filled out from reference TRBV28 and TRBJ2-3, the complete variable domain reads DVKVTQSSRYLVKRTGEKVFLECVQDMDHENMFWYRQDPGLGLRLIYFSYDVKMKEKGDIPEGYSVSREKKERFSLILESASTNQTSMYLCASSGVASTDTQYFGPGTRLTVL.

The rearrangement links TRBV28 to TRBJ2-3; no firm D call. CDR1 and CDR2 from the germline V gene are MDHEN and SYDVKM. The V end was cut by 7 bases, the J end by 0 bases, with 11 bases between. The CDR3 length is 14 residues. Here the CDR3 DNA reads TGTGCCAGCACTAAGCCTTATAGCACAGATACGCAGTATTTT. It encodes CASTKPYSTDTQYF.